This T cell receptor beta chain comes out of a study of shared clonotypes between healthy human individuals (TCRdb year 2020). About the full investigation: The cohort included a few men and a couple of women between 18 and 49 years of age. For each donor, CD4 naive and CD4 memory were each run on three plates, CD8 naive on two plates, and CD8 memory on one plate. To increase sequencing depth and limit assay-specific biases, different laboratories used diverse techniques to prepare libraries and sequence TCR repertoires. Blood TCR repertoires of 5 or 6 healthy adults were deeply sequenced to estimate repertoire size and the extent of clonotype sharing between individuals. Per donor, leukapheresis produced somewhere between about 0.94 and 9 billion PBMCs. What the study reported, not specific to this receptor: Clonotypes shared by all four sorted-subset donors showed higher generation probabilities than non-shared clonotypes. Sharing across a few donors was observed for 5% to 6.5% of naive CD4, 3% to 3.5% of naive CD8, 2.3% of memory CD4, and roughly 0.4% of memory CD8 clonotypes. Naive subsets generally had larger estimated clonotype richness than memory subsets did. The genetic and exposure-history diversity represented was limited by the small number of donors. Only blood was sampled, and tissue TCR repertoires likely differ from those in blood. Pairwise subsampling led to the expectation that sequencing depth would affect the degree of clonotype sharing among donors. Even with the large sequencing depth, rarefaction of the sorted-subset datasets indicated that sequencing was incomplete.

Using the deep immunoSEQ assay, TCR CDR3 regions were amplified from genomic DNA by multiplex PCR. Genomic DNA extracted from each cell subset was distributed evenly over all wells of several immunoSEQ 96-well plates, and each plate served as one replicate. Each replicate PCR for sorted subsets received 200 ng genomic DNA, equal to roughly 30,000 T cell genomes. Purified libraries were measured with a Qubit 3.0 fluorometer, size-checked on a Bioanalyzer 2100, and measured again with the KAPA Library Quantification kit. Every immunoSEQ 96-well plate was sequenced on a separate single-read 150-cycle Illumina NextSeq 550 flow cell. In the paper's pipeline: The immunoSEQ output contained only junctional sequences without quality scores, so filtering could not match that applied to full-length reads. Sequences were annotated with PyIR, a Python wrapper for IgBLAST v1.9, using IMGT germline references to assign V/J genes and CDR3. Reads were filtered out if the reads had weak V/J assignments (E-value above 1e-6), no CDR3, stop codons, out-of-frame junctions, or ambiguous translated residues. V3J clonotypes were defined as sequences sharing an identical inferred V gene, J gene, and CDR3 amino acid sequence. Percentage overlap between repertoires was calculated by dividing the number of shared unique clonotypes by the size of the smaller repertoire. Three approaches were used to assess repertoire richness: RTK rarefaction, the Chao1 estimator, and Recon v2.1 estimates of unobserved clonotypes. Generation probabilities for all TCRbeta clonotypes obtained by the gDNA method from a few donors were computed using OLGA. This immuneACCESS table, as held by TCRdb, lists in-frame sequences with V and J called but not all clones. Of the missing ones, under half trace to an unresolved V gene in checked studies; the others have no known cause. V and J calls and clone size are those listed in that table; D and trimming were worked out from the DNA. The sample table records about 1.5 million clones; 98% of these occur just once. Roughly 0.42% of the sample rests with the top ten.

As to this clone: Its antigen is unknown. No base-level quality is on record; no much larger clone is a single base apart.

Via the germline V gene, CDR1 is SGDLS and CDR2 YYNGEE. Its CDR3 holds 15 amino acids, cysteine through phenylalanine. The read is trimmed to its CDR3 DNA, 45 bases read in frame from base 1. V drops 2 bases and J drops 0 bases, leaving 11 bases in between. Healthy HIV-negative adults with no recently reported acute infections or vaccinations were included as donors. All donors were Caucasian adults living in Nashville, Tennessee, USA. CD4+ T cells were enriched by magnetic negative selection, after which naive cells were positively selected on CD45RA and the negative fraction was taken as the memory subset. After blood collection by leukapheresis, PBMCs were isolated using Ficoll-Histopaque density gradient centrifugation and then cryopreserved in the vapor phase of liquid nitrogen. Analytical flow cytometry was used to check the purity and quantity of each magnetically sorted T cell population. Genomic DNA was isolated from every sorted fraction and measured by UV absorbance on a Nanodrop 2000c.

The rearrangement joined TRBV9 to TRBJ1-2, with an unclear D gene assignment. What was sequenced was naive CD4+ T cells sorted from blood. The cell subset or site label of this sample denotes: CD45RA+ positively selected. The receptor was derived from a man aged 25-45 years in good health. For the CDR3, the sequence is CASSVGILANYGYTF. The DNA is TGTGCCAGCAGCGTCGGAATCCTAGCTAACTATGGCTACACCTTC. The reference TRBV9 and TRBJ1-2 proteins fill in what lies around the CDR3, so the full variable domain reads DSGVTQTPKHLITATGQRVTLRCSPRSGDLSVYWYQQSLDQGLQFLIQYYNGEERAKGNILERFSAQQFPDLHSELNLSSLELGDSALYFCASSVGILANYGYTFGSGTRLTVV.